The 22 T cell receptor beta chains given below trace back to one sample, sequenced in a study of blood T cell repertoires in COVID-19 (dated by TCRdb to about 2020). Library preparation used the immunoSEQ multiplex PCR assay. Here the immuneACCESS table is served through TCRdb, limited to in-frame sequences with V and J called. Missing clones are a known gap in these copies; in checked studies unresolved V genes cover under half, and the rest lacks a known reason. The sample data list around 700,000 clones, and 85% to 90% of these were observed just once. The ten top clones hold 0.2% to 0.3% of the sample. Sequencing was carried out using peripheral blood. These TCRs come from a woman aged 18-30 years with acute or convalescent COVID-19.

The genes are TRBV4-1 and TRBJ1-6, with D uncertain. Trimming removed 3 bases from V and 8 bases from J, with 14 bases in between. This CDR3 region has 15 residues. Looked up from germline, CDR1 is MGHRA and CDR2 is YSYEKL. CDR3 sequence reads: CASSQGGGRDSPLHF. The CDR3 DNA reads as TGCGCCAGCAGCCAGGGTGGAGGGCGGGATTCACCCCTCCACTTT.

The rearrangement joins TRBV5-5 to TRBJ1-2; 8 bases are a match to TRBD1. There are 15 residues in the CDR3. Trimming cost V 2 bases and J 7 bases; bases outside gene matches: 10. CDR1 is SGHKS and CDR2 is YYEKEE in the germline V gene (reference sequence). CDR3: CASSLSVGTGTGYTF. For the CDR3, the DNA is TGTGCCAGCAGCTTAAGCGTGGGGACAGGAACTGGCTACACCTTC.

The genes are TRBV7-8 and TRBJ1-3; D ambiguous. V was clipped by 2 bases and J by 0 bases, with 17 bases between them. The length of the CDR3 is 18 residues. Germline CDR1 SGHVS, CDR2 FQNEAQ. DNA for the CDR3: TGTGCCAGCAGCTTAAGATCTAACAGTGTTCACTCTGGAAACACCATATATTTT. Translating gives CASSLRSNSVHSGNTIYF.

V is TRBV6-4 and J is TRBJ1-1; D may be TRBD1 (6 bases). The germline V and J ends were trimmed by 4 bases and 4 bases, with 22 bases remaining between them. The CDR3 length is 17 residues. From germline, CDR1 is MRHNA and CDR2 SNTAGT. CDR3 sequence reads: CASSGTAPSAWGTEAFF. As DNA, the CDR3 is TGTGCCAGCAGTGGGACAGCGCCATCGGCATGGGGCACTGAAGCTTTCTTT.

The DNA of the CDR3 is TGTGCCAGTATAAGGGACAGGGGAAATGAGCAGTTCTTC. This translates into CASIRDRGNEQFF. The V gene is TRBV19, the J gene TRBJ2-1, with TRBD1 identical over 10 bases. J gave up 7 bases and V 7 bases, and 4 bases lay outside the gene matches. Germline V CDR1 and CDR2: LNHDA, SQIVND (reference sequence). The CDR3 extends over 13 amino acids. Full variable domain (rest looked up from reference TRBV19 and TRBJ2-1): DGGITQSPKYLFRKEGQNVTLSCEQNLNHDAMYWYRQDPGQGLRLIYYSQIVNDFQKGDIAEGYSVSREKKESFPLTVTSAQKNPTAFYLCASIRDRGNEQFFGPGTRLTVL.

This clone was found many times. The chain is built from TRBV5-6 and TRBJ2-7, with D tentatively TRBD2 (6 bases). Germline-derived CDR1 and CDR2 are SGHDT and YYEEEE. The CDR3 extends over 14 amino acids. V lost 4 bases to trimming and J lost 2 bases, with 13 bases between them. The CDR3 here is CASSPPGLPYEQYF. In nucleotides, the CDR3 is TGTGCCAGCAGCCCACCGGGACTTCCCTACGAGCAGTACTTC.

The chain employs TRBV5-1 and TRBJ2-2; TRBD1 agrees at 12 bases. Germline lookup yields CDR1 SGHRS and CDR2 YFSETQ. The V and J ends lost 4 bases and 7 bases, in that order; junction bases with no gene match: 8. The CDR3 has 16 amino acids. CDR3 protein: CASSDRDRGRFGELFF. In DNA form, the CDR3 reads TGCGCCAGCAGCGACCGGGACAGGGGGCGCTTCGGGGAGCTGTTTTTT.

The chain carries TRBV21-1 and TRBJ1-2; the table's D call, TRBD1, was not checked against the DNA. TRBV21-1 is given as a pseudogene. The CDR3 length is 15 residues. CDR3 sequence reads: CASSKDEGARYGYTF. CDR3 coding DNA: TGTGCCAGCAGCAAAGATGAGGGGGCGCGCTATGGCTACACCTTC.

The gene calls are TRBV7-6 and TRBJ1-1; 7 nucleotides align to TRBD1. CDR1 and CDR2 from the germline V gene are SGHVS and FNYEAQ. The CDR3 covers 16 residues. V trimming: 4 bases; J trimming: 1 base; junction bases outside the gene matches: 9. The CDR3 loop reads CASSSRTGVRNTEAFF. CDR3 nucleotide sequence: TGTGCCAGCAGCTCCCGAACAGGGGTCAGGAACACTGAAGCTTTCTTT.

The chain is built from TRBV5-1 and TRBJ1-1; D call uncertain. Between the trimmed V and J ends, which lost 2 bases and 0 bases, there was a span of 11 bases. Germline V CDR1 and CDR2: SGHRS, YFSETQ. CDR3 length: 15 amino acids. The CDR3 region is CASSFEVGMNTEAFF. CDR3 DNA sequence: TGCGCCAGCAGCTTTGAAGTGGGCATGAACACTGAAGCTTTCTTT.

CDR3 loop: CASSDPRGRSPLHF. DNA for the CDR3: TGTGCCAGCAGCGACCCTAGGGGGCGGTCACCCCTCCACTTT. The V and J genes are TRBV9 and TRBJ1-6, with 7 bases that match TRBD1. The ends lost 3 bases at V and 10 bases at J; junction bases unmatched: 7. The CDR3 covers 14 residues. CDR1 is SGDLS, CDR2 YYNGEE, per germline.

This clone was counted a single time. The V call is TRBV6-1, the J call TRBJ1-1; 7 bases map to TRBD1. J was trimmed by 10 bases and V by 2 bases; bases with no gene match: 7. This CDR3 contains 13 residues. Per germline, CDR1 MNHNS and CDR2 SASEGT. The CDR3 coding sequence is TGTGCCAGCAGTGAAAAGGGTGCAGGGGGAGCTTTCTTT. It specifies CASSEKGAGGAFF.

This clone was seen once. V and J are TRBV5-1 and TRBJ2-1, with D perhaps matching TRBD2 (5 bases). Trimming pared 6 bases from V and 8 bases from J, leaving 18 bases between. The length of the CDR3 is 14 residues. Germline V CDR1 and CDR2: SGHRS, YFSETQ. The CDR3 reads CASKPASGLDEQFF. The DNA of the CDR3 is TGCGCCAGCAAACCCGCGTCAGGACTCGATGAGCAGTTCTTC.

V and J are TRBV7-2 and TRBJ1-2; D is unresolved. The CDR3 runs to 15 residues. Trimming took 1 base from V and 4 from J, leaving 13 bases between them. Germline assignment: CDR1 SGHTA and CDR2 FQGNSA. CDR3 bases: TGTGCCAGCAGCTTAGGAACAGACGGAATCTATGGCTACACCTTC. It translates to CASSLGTDGIYGYTF.

The chain employs TRBV5-1 and TRBJ1-2; 7 bases map to TRBD1. This CDR3 has 17 amino acids. Germline V gene sequence: CDR1 SGHRS, CDR2 YFSETQ. V shed 3 bases and J 4 bases; nucleotides not matched to a gene: 15. CDR3 coding DNA: TGCGCCAGCAGCTCAATCACCGGGACAGTAAATCTCTATGGCTACACCTTC. It encodes CASSSITGTVNLYGYTF.

The chain carries TRBV5-1 and TRBJ2-7; 8 bases align to TRBD2. The junction had 5 bases not matched to a gene; V was cut back by 0 bases and J by 0 bases. CDR1 is SGHRS and CDR2 is YFSETQ in the germline V gene. CDR3 length equals 16 residues. The CDR3 reads CASSLGLRGVSYEQYF. The CDR3 DNA reads TGCGCCAGCAGCTTGGGTCTGCGGGGGGTCTCCTACGAGCAGTACTTC.

V usage is TRBV12-3 or TRBV12-4 and J usage is TRBJ1-2; no clear D gene. V lost 2 bases and J lost 0, with 4 bases in between. The CDR3 runs 13 residues. The DNA for the CDR3 is TGTGCCAGCAGTTTACTTACTAACTATGGCTACACCTTC. It translates to CASSLLTNYGYTF.

A single count supports this clone. J is TRBJ1-2 and V is TRBV19; D ambiguous. Germline assignment: CDR1 LNHDA and CDR2 SQIVND (reference sequence). Trimming pared 9 bases from V and 4 bases from J, leaving 21 bases between. The CDR3 consists of 15 residues. The DNA of the CDR3 is TGTGCCAGCAACTTCCTTCCCGGTAACAGCTATGGCTACACCTTC. Translating gives CASNFLPGNSYGYTF.

V usage is TRBV7-9 and J usage is TRBJ1-1; D uncertain. CDR1 and CDR2 (germline): SEHNR, FQNEAQ (reference sequence). V gave up 1 base and J gave up 5 bases, with 14 bases separating them. The CDR3 has 15 residues. CDR3 loop: CASSLEAGVFTEAFF. The CDR3, as DNA: TGTGCCAGCAGCTTAGAGGCAGGTGTTTTTACTGAAGCTTTCTTT.

The chain carries TRBV2 and TRBJ2-1; 9 nucleotides line up with TRBD1. Trimming at V came to 6 bases and at J to 6 bases, leaving 12 bases not matched to a gene. The CDR3 contains 16 residues. Germline CDR1 and CDR2: SNHLY and FYNNEI. CDR3 loop: CASSDFWGQGSNEQFF. The CDR3 DNA reads TGTGCCAGCAGCGACTTTTGGGGACAGGGATCCAATGAGCAGTTCTTC.

The V and J genes are TRBV9 and TRBJ2-1; 14 bases fit TRBD2. Unmatched junction bases numbered 11, after V lost 0 bases and J lost 9 bases. Germline lookup yields CDR1 SGDLS and CDR2 YYNGEE. The CDR3 length is 18 residues. CDR3 protein: CASSVERPPGLAGAEQFF. For the CDR3, the DNA is TGTGCCAGCAGCGTAGAGAGGCCCCCGGGACTAGCGGGAGCTGAGCAGTTCTTC.

The chain combines TRBV5-1 with TRBJ1-2; D is uncertain. V lost 5 bases and J lost 1, with 15 bases in between. Germline V gives CDR1 SGHRS, CDR2 YFSETQ. This CDR3 region has 15 residues. The CDR3 bases are TGCGCCAGCAGACCCGGCGGGTACTATAACTATGGCTACACCTTC. It encodes CASRPGGYYNYGYTF.